The text below deals with one T cell receptor (beta chain). This clone was found once. Its target antigen remains unknown. No base quality information exists; no much larger clone differs at one position. The data derive from a study of blood T cell repertoires in COVID-19 (dated by TCRdb to about 2020). Concerning the study at large: The collaborator samples originated in the United States, Italy and Spain and spanned the acute and convalescent phases of COVID-19. Where available, HLA class I and class II types were obtained from metadata supplied by the sample provider rather than from assay-based typing. The samples were drawn from the first 160 participants of the ongoing ImmuneRACE study and from 1,200 or so subjects provided by 6 global collaborators. The material from the prospective study consisted of cDNA or gDNA derived from T cells, B-cell-depleted T cells, or PBMCs. Sample metadata almost always included a de-identified subject ID, COVID-19 status, age in years and sex. The dataset comprised deeply sampled blood TCRbeta repertoires from subjects exposed to, actively infected with, or recovered from COVID-19. The repertoires were released in a freely available public database meant as a resource for research on the immune response to SARS-CoV-2. Overall study outcomes, separate from this receptor: Clinical and demographic metadata were provided uncurated, with the amount varying by source and participant.

Including cysteine and phenylalanine, the CDR3 has 15 amino acids. Only CDR3 DNA remains: 45 bases, in frame from the first base. Cut back by 0 bases and 7 bases, the V and J ends lie 12 bases apart. CDR1 LNHNV and CDR2 YYDKDF are derived from the germline V gene (reference sequence). The immunoSEQ Assay, a bias-controlled multiplex PCR, was used to amplify TCRbeta CDR3 regions from genomic DNA. As for the authors' bioinformatics: The number of nucleated cells in each sample was estimated from the amplification of reference gene primers within the assay. Sequence reads were collapsed and filtered to measure the absolute abundance of every unique TCRbeta CDR3 rearrangement. For each sample, productive Simpson clonality was calculated as the square root of Simpson's diversity index over productive rearrangements. Here the immuneACCESS table is served through TCRdb, limited to in-frame sequences with V and J called. Missing clones are a known gap in these copies; in checked studies unresolved V genes cover under half, and the rest lacks a known reason. D and trimming come from the DNA, and the V and J calls and clone size come from that table. Across this sample there are over 200,000 clones, with roughly 80% seen only once. In total, the top ten clones hold approximately 5.4% of the sample.

The collaborating institutions used their own protocols to collect whole blood in K2EDTA tubes. For TCRbeta analysis, collaborators shipped samples as frozen whole blood, isolated PBMCs, or DNA extracted from either of those sample types. Recombination joined TRBV15 with TRBJ2-2; the D gene cannot be resolved reliably. Sequenced: peripheral blood. This TCR was sampled from a human donor in a cohort sampled during active COVID-19. The CDR3 region reads CATSRDAGLGGELFF. At the DNA level, the sequence is TGTGCCACCAGCAGAGACGCAGGCTTGGGCGGGGAGCTGTTTTTT.